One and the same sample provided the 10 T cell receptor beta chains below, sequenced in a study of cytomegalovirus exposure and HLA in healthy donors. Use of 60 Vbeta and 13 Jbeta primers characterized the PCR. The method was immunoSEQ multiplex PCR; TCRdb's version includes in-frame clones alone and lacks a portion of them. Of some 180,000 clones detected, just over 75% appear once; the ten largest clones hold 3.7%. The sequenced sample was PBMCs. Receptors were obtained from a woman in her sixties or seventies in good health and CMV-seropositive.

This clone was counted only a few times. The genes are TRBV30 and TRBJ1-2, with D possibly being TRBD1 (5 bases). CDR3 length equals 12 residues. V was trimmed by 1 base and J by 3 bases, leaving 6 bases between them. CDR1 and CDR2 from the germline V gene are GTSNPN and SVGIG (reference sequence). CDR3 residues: CAWSGGDYGYTF. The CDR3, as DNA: TGTGCCTGGAGTGGGGGGGACTATGGCTACACCTTC.

CDR3 amino acids: CASSLGTVANQPQHF. The CDR3 DNA sequence: TGTGCCAGCAGCTTAGGGACAGTGGCCAATCAGCCCCAGCATTTT. The chain carries TRBV11-2 and TRBJ1-5; possibly TRBD1 for D (6 bases). The CDR3 runs to 15 residues. From germline, CDR1 is SGHAT and CDR2 FQNNGV. The germline V and J ends were trimmed by 1 base and 3 bases, with 10 bases remaining between them.

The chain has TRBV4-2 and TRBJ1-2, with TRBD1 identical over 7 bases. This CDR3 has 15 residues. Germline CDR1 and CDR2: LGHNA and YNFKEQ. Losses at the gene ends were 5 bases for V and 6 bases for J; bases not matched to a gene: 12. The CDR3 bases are TGTGCCAGCAGCTCCCAGACAGGGAGGACGGATGGCTACACCTTC. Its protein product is CASSSQTGRTDGYTF.

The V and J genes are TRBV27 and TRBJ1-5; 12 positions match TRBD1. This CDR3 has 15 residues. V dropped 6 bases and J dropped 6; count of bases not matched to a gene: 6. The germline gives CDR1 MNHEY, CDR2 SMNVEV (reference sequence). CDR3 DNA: TGTGCCAGCAGGACCGGGACAGGGGGCATTCAGCCCCAGCATTTT. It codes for CASRTGTGGIQPQHF.

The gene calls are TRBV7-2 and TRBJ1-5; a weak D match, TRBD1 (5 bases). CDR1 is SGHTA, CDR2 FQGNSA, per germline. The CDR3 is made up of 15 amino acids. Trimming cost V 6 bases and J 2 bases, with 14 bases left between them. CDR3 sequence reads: CASSQGLVGNQPQHF. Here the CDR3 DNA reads TGTGCCAGCAGTCAGGGATTGGTGGGCAATCAGCCCCAGCATTTT.

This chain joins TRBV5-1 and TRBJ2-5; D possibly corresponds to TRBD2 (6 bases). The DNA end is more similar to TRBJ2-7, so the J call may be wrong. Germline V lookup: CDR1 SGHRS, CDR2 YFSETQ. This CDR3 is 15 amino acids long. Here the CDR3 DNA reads TGCGCCAGCAGATCCCTCGGGAGCGGAGGATACGAGCAGTACTTC. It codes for CASRSLGSGGYEQYF.

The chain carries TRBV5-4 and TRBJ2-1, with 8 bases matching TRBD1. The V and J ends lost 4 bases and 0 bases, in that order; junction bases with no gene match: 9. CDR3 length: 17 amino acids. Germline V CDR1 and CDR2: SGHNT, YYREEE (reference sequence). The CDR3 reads CASSPGQGRISYNEQFF. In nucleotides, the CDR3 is TGTGCCAGCAGCCCCGGACAGGGACGGATCTCCTACAATGAGCAGTTCTTC.

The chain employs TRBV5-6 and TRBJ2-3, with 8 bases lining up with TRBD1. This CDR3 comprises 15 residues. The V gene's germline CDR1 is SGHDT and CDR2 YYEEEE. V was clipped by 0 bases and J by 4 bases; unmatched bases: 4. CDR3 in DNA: TGTGCCAGCAGCTTGGCAGGACAGGGATCAGATACGCAGTATTTT. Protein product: CASSLAGQGSDTQYF.

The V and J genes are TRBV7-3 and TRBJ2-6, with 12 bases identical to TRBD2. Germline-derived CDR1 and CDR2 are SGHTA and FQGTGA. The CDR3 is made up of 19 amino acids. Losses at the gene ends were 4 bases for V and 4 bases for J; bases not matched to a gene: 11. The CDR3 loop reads CASSSELAGGPVGANVLTF. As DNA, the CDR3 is TGTGCCAGCAGCTCTGAACTAGCGGGGGGACCAGTAGGGGCCAACGTCCTGACTTTC.

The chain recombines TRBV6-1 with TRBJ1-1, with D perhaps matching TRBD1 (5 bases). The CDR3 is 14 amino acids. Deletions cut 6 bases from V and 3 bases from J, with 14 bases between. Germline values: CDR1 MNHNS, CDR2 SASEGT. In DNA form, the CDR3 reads TGTGCCAGCAGGGCATGGGGGGGAGACACTGAAGCTTTCTTT. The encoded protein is CASRAWGGDTEAFF.